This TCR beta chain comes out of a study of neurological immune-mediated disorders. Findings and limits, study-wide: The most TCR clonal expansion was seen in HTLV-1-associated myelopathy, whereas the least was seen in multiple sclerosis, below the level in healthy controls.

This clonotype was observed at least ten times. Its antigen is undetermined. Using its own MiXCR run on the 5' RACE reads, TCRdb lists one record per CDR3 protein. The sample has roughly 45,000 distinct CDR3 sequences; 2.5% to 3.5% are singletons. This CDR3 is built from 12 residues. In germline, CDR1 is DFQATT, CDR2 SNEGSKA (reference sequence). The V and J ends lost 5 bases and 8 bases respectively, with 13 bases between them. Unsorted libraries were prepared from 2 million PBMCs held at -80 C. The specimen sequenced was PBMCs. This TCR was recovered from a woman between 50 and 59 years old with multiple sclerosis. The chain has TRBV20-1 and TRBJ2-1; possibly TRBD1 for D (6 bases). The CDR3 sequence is CSAYTGSDEQFF. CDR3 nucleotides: TGCAGTGCTTACACAGGGAGCGATGAGCAGTTCTTC.